The sequence of this T cell receptor (beta chain) was determined in a study of CD8 T cell repertoires and HIV-1 epitope variants. Study-wide context: Controls included no peptide, Ebola AY9 epitope, and a CMV, EBV, flu pool.

In the case of this clone: Antigen unknown.

Assay used: immunoSEQ multiplex PCR; TCRdb lists only in-frame clones, some missing. The data contain fewer than 6,500 clones, about 71% of them singletons. Germline CDR1 and CDR2: MNHEY and SVGAGI. V lost 4 bases and J lost 3, with 18 bases in between. There are 16 residues in the CDR3. Study conclusions and caveats: Nine antigen-specific TCR beta clonotypes were found; about six seemed cross-reactive to variants.

This TCR was sampled from a male donor with HIV. The sample was cultured CD8+ T cells derived from PBMCs. V is TRBV6-5 and J is TRBJ1-2; D remains ambiguous. The CDR3 DNA is TGTGCCAGCAGTTCCCGGGCAGGAGAGTGGGACTATGGCTACACCTTC. The encoded protein is CASSSRAGEWDYGYTF.